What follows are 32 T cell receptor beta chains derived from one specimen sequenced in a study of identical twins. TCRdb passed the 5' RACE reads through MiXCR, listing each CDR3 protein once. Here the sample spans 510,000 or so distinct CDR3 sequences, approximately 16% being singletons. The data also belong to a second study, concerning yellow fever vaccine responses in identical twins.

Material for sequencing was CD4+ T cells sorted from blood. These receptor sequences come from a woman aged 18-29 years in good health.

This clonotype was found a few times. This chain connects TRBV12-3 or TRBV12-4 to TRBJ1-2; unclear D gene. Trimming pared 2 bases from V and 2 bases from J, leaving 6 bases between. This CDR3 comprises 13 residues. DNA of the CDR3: TGTGCCAGCAGTTTACAGCCGAACTATGGCTACACCTTC. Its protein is CASSLQPNYGYTF.

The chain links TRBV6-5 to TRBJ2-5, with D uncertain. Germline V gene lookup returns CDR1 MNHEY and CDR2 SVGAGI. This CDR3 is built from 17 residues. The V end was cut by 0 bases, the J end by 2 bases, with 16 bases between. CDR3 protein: CASSYSSFVESQETQYF. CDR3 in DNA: TGTGCCAGCAGTTACTCGAGTTTTGTGGAATCACAAGAGACCCAGTACTTC.

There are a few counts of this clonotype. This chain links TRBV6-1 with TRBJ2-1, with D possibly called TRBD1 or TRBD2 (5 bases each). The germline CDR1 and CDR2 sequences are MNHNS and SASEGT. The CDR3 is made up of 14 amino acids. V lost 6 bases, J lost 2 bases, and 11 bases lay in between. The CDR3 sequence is CASRPLGPYNEQFF. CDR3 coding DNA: TGTGCCAGCAGACCCCTGGGACCCTACAATGAGCAGTTCTTC.

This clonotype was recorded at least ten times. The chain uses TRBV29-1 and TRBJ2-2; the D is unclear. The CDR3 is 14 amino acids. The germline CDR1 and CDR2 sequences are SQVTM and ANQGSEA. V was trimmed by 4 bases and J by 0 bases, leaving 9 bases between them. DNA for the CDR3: TGCAGCGTTGGGAGCCACGCGAACACCGGGGAGCTGTTTTTT. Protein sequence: CSVGSHANTGELFF.

The CDR3 coding sequence is TGTGCCAACGGGGACCCCCAGCACGTCAATGAGCAGTTCTTC. It is translated as CANGDPQHVNEQFF. This chain joins TRBV12-3 or TRBV12-4 and TRBJ2-1; D may be TRBD1 or TRBD2 (5 bases each). The CDR3 runs 14 residues. The V end lost 10 bases, the J end lost 6 bases, and 19 bases lay between the germline ends.

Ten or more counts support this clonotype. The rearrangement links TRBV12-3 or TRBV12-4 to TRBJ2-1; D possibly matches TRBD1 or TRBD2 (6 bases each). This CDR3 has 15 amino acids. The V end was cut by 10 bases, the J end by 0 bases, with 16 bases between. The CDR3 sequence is CATSLGGNSYNEQFF. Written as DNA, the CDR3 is TGTGCCACTTCCCTCGGGGGCAACTCCTACAATGAGCAGTTCTTC.

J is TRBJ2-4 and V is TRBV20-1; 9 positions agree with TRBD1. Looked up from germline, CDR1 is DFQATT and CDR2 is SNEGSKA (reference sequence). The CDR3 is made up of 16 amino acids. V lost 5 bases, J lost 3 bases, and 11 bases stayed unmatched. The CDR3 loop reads CSAPLRGQGIKNIQYF. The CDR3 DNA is TGCAGTGCTCCTTTGCGGGGACAGGGCATCAAAAACATTCAGTACTTC.

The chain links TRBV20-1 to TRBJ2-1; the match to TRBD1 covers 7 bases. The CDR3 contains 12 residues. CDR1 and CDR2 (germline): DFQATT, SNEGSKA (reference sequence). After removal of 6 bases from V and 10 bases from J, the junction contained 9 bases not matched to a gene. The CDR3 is CSARNRGGEQFF. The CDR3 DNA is TGCAGTGCGAGGAACAGGGGTGGGGAGCAGTTCTTC.

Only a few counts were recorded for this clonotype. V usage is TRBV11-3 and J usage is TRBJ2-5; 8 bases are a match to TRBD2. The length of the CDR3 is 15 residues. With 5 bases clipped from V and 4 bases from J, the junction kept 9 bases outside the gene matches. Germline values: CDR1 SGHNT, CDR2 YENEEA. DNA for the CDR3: TGTGCCAGCAGCGTCGGGGGGGCGGGAGGAGAGACCCAGTACTTC. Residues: CASSVGGAGGETQYF.

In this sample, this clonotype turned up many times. The CDR3 here is CASSESTGRANSNQPQHF. As DNA, the CDR3 is TGCGCCAGCAGTGAGTCAACCGGAAGGGCTAATAGCAATCAGCCCCAGCATTTT. V usage is TRBV10-2 and J usage is TRBJ1-5; no reliable D call. This CDR3 region has 18 residues. Trimming removed 0 bases from V and 0 bases from J, with 15 bases in between. Per germline, CDR1 WSHSY and CDR2 SAAADI.

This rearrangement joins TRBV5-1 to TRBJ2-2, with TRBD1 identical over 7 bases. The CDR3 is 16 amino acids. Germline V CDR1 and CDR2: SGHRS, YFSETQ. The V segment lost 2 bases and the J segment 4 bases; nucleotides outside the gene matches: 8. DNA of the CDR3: TGCGCCAGCAGCTTAACAGGACAGGCTTCCACCGGGGAGCTGTTTTTT. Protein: CASSLTGQASTGELFF. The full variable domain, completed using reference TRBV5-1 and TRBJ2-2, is KAGVTQTPRYLIKTRGQQVTLSCSPISGHRSVSWYQQTPGQGLQFLFEYFSETQRNKGNFPGRFSGRQFSNSRSEMNVSTLELGDSALYLCASSLTGQASTGELFFGEGSRLTVL.

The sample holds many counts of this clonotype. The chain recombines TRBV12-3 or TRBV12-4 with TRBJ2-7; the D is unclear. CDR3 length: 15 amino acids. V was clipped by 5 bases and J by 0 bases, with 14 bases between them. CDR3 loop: CASSPTALSSYEQYF. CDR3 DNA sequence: TGTGCCAGCAGTCCCACAGCGCTCAGCTCCTACGAGCAGTACTTC.

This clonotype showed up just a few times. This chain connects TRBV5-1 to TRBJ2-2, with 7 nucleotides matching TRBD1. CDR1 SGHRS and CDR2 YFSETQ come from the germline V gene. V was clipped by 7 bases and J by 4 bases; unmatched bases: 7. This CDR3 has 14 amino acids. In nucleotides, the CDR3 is TGCGCCAGCTCTGACAGGGCATTCACCGGGGAGCTGTTTTTT. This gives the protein CASSDRAFTGELFF. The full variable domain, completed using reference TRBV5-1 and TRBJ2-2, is KAGVTQTPRYLIKTRGQQVTLSCSPISGHRSVSWYQQTPGQGLQFLFEYFSETQRNKGNFPGRFSGRQFSNSRSEMNVSTLELGDSALYLCASSDRAFTGELFFGEGSRLTVL.

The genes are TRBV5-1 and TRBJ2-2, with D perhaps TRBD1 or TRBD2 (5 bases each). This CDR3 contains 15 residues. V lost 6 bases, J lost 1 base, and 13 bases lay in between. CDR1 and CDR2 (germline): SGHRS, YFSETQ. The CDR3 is CASISGTLNTGELFF. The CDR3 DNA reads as TGCGCCAGCATCTCCGGGACCCTGAACACCGGGGAGCTGTTTTTT.

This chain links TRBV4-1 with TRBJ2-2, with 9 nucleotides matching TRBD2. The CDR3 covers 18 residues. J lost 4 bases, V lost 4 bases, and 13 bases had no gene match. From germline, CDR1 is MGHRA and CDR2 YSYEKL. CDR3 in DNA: TGCGCCAGCAGCCGCGGGGCTGCGGCGGGAGGGCCCACCGGGGAGCTGTTTTTT. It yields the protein CASSRGAAAGGPTGELFF.

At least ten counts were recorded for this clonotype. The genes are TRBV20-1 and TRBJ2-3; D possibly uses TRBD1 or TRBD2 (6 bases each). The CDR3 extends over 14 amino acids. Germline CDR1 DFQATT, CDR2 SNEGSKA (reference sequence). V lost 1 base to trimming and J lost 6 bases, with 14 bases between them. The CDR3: CSARGGGPTDTQYF. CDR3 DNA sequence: TGCAGTGCTAGAGGTGGGGGGCCTACCGATACGCAGTATTTT.

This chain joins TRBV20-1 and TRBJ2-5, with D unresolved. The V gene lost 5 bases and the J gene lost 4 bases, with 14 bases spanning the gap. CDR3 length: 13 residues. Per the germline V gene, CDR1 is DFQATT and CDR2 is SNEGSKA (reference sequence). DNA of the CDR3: TGCAGTGCTCGTAACGGGTGGGGAGAGACCCAGTACTTC. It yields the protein CSARNGWGETQYF.

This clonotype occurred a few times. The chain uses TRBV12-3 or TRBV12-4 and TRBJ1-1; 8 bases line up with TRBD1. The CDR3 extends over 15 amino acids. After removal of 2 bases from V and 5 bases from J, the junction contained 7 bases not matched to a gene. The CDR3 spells CASSLPDRGLTEAFF. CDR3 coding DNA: TGTGCCAGCAGTTTACCTGACAGGGGTTTGACTGAAGCTTTCTTT.

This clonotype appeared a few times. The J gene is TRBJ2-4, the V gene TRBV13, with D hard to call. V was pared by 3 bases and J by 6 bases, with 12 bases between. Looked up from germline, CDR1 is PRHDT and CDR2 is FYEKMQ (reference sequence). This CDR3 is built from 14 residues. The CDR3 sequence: CASSLSQTINIQYF. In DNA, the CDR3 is TGTGCCAGCAGCTTGTCACAGACAATAAACATTCAGTACTTC.

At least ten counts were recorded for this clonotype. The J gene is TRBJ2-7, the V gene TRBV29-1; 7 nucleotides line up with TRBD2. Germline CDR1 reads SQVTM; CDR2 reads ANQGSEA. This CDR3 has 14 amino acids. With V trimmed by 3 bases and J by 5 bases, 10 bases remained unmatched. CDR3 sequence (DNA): TGCAGCGTTGAGGTCTATGGGACTACCAACGAGCAGTACTTC. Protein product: CSVEVYGTTNEQYF.

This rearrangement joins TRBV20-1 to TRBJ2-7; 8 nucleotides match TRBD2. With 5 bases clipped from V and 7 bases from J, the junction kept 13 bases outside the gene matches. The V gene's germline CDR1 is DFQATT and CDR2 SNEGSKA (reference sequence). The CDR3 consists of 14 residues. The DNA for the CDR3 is TGCAGTGCTTTTAGCGGGGCCGGCCTAGGGGAGCAGTACGTC. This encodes CSAFSGAGLGEQYV.

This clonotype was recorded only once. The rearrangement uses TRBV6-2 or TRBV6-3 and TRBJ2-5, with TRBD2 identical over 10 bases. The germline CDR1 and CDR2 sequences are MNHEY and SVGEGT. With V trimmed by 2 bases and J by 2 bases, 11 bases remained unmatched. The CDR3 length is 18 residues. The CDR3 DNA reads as TGTGCCAGCAGTTACCGCCATTTCGCTAGCGGGGGACAAGAGACCCAGTACTTC. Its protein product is CASSYRHFASGGQETQYF.

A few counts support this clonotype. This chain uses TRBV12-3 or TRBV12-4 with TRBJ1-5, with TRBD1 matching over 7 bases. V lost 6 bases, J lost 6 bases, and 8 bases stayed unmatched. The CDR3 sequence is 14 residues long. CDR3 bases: TGTGCCAGCAGCCCCCGACAGGGCGGTCAGCCCCAGCATTTT. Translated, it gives CASSPRQGGQPQHF.

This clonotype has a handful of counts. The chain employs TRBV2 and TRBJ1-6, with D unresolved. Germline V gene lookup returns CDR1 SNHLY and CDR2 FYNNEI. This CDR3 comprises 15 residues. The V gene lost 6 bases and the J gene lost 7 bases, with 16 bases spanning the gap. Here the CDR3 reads CASSNDGPNNSPLHF. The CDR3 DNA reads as TGTGCCAGCAGCAACGACGGACCGAACAATTCACCCCTCCACTTT.

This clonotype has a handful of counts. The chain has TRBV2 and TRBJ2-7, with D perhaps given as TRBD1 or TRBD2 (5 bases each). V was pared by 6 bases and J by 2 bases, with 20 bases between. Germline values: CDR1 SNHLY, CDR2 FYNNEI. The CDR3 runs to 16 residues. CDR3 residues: CASSHVLGRDPYEQYF. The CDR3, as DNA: TGTGCCAGCAGCCACGTACTAGGAAGGGACCCCTACGAGCAGTACTTC.

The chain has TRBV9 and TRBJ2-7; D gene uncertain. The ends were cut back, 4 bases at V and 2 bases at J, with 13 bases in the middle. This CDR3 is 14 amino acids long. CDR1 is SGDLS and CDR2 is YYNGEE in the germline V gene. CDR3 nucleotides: TGTGCCAGCAGCCCTGACTGGCGGCCCTACGAGCAGTACGTC. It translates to CASSPDWRPYEQYV.

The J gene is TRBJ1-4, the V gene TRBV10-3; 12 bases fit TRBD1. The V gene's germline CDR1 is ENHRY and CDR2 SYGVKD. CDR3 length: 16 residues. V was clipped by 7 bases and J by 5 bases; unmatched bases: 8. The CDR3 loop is CAIKPGTGGANEKLFF. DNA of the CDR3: TGTGCCATCAAACCCGGGACAGGGGGCGCGAATGAAAAACTGTTTTTT.

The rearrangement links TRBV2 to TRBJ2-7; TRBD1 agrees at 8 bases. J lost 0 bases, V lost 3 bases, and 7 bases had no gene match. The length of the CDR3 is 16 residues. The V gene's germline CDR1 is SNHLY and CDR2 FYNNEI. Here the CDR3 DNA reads TGTGCCAGCAGTGAGCTGCGGACAGGGAACTCCTACGAGCAGTACTTC. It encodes CASSELRTGNSYEQYF.

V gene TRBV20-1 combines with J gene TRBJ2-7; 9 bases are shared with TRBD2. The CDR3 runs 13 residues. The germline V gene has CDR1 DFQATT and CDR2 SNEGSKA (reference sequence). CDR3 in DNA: TGCAGCGCCCTAGGCGGGGGGGCCCACGAGCAGTACGTC. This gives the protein CSALGGGAHEQYV.

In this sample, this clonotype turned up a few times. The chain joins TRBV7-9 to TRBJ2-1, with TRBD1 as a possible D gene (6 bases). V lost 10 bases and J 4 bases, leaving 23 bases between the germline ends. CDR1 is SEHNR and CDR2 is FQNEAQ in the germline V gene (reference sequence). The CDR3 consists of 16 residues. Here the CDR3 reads CATQTTGTRRYNEQFF. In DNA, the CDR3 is TGTGCCACCCAGACGACAGGAACGCGTCGATACAATGAGCAGTTCTTC.

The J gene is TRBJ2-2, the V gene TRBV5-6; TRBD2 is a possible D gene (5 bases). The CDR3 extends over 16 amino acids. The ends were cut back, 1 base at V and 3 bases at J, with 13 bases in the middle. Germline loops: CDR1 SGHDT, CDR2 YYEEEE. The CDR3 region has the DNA TGTGCCAGCAGCTTGTGGCCGGGAAAAGACACCGGGGAGCTGTTTTTT. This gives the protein CASSLWPGKDTGELFF.

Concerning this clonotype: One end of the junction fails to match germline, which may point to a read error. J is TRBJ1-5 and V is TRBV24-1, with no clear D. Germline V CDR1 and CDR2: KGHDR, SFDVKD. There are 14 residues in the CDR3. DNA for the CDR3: TGTGCCACCAGTGATTTCGGGTTTGATCAGCCCCCGCATTTT. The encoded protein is CATSDFGFDQPPHF.